One sample yielded the 7 T cell receptor beta chains listed below, sequenced in a study of patients and donors after allogeneic stem cell transplantation. TCRdb used MiXCR to reprocess the RT-PCR reads, holding one entry per CDR3 protein. The sample lists over 400,000 distinct CDR3 sequences, 15% to 20% occurring once. What was sequenced was blood, either unsorted or a sorted T cell fraction (not recorded which). Every receptor here comes from a human donor who was either an allogeneic HSCT recipient or a stem cell or donor lymphocyte infusion donor (not recorded which). It is not recorded whose cells these are; they may come from a transplant donor.

This clonotype was recorded a few times. The chain links TRBV3-1 to TRBJ2-3, with 13 bases fitting TRBD2. V was clipped by 0 bases and J by 4 bases; unmatched bases: 4. The CDR3 runs 17 residues. The V gene's germline CDR1 is LGHDT and CDR2 YNNKEL (reference sequence). The CDR3: CASSQERGLAGSDTQYF. The CDR3 coding sequence is TGTGCCAGCAGCCAAGAGAGGGGACTAGCGGGATCAGATACGCAGTATTTT.

This clonotype was detected once. A read error may account for a junction end that differs from germline. V usage is TRBV20-1 and J usage is TRBJ1-1, with D tentatively TRBD1 (6 bases). CDR1 DFQATT and CDR2 SNEGSKA come from the germline V gene (reference sequence). CDR3 length: 14 amino acids. The CDR3 loop is CSARVSGQLTEALF. Written as DNA, the CDR3 is TGCAGTGCTAGAGTGTCGGGACAACTCACTGAAGCTCTCTTT.

This clonotype has a single count. The V and J genes are TRBV4-3 and TRBJ1-2, with no clear D. CDR1 and CDR2 from the germline V gene are LGHNA and YSLEER. The CDR3 covers 14 residues. V shed 0 bases and J shed 4 bases, with 9 bases lying between them. The CDR3 nucleotides are TGCGCCAGCAGCCAAGAGGTGAACCTCTATGGCTACACCTTC. Translating it yields CASSQEVNLYGYTF.

V and J are TRBV18 and TRBJ2-1; no firm D call. The CDR3 runs 15 residues. The V and J ends lost 3 bases and 9 bases respectively, with 18 bases between them. CDR1 and CDR2 (germline): KGHSH, LQKENI. CDR3 sequence (DNA): TGTGCCAGCTCACCCCGCGGCACAGAGACCACTGAGCAGTTCTTC. It translates to CASSPRGTETTEQFF. Drawing the rest from reference TRBV18 and TRBJ2-1, the complete variable domain is NAGVMQNPRHLVRRRGQEARLRCSPMKGHSHVYWYRQLPEEGLKFMVYLQKENIIDESGMPKERFSAEFPKEGPSILRIQQVVRGDSAAYFCASSPRGTETTEQFFGPGTRLTVL.

Only a few counts were recorded for this clonotype. V usage is TRBV12-3 or TRBV12-4 and J usage is TRBJ1-5; D gene unclear. Trimming cost V 6 bases and J 1 base, with 10 bases left between them. This CDR3 is 14 amino acids long. In DNA form, the CDR3 reads TGTGCCAGCAGCCTTTATTGGAGCAATCAGCCCCAGCATTTT. It yields the protein CASSLYWSNQPQHF.

This clonotype has just one count. The chain joins TRBV5-1 to TRBJ1-2; perhaps TRBD1 as D (5 bases). From germline, CDR1 is SGHRS and CDR2 YFSETQ. Trimming left V 4 bases short and J 6 bases short, with 13 bases between. There are 13 residues in the CDR3. CDR3 sequence reads: CASSRTGGDGYTF. CDR3 nucleotide sequence: TGCGCCAGCAGCCGAACAGGAGGAGATGGCTACACCTTC.

In this sample, this clonotype turned up a few times. The gene calls are TRBV7-8 and TRBJ2-7, with 8 bases aligning to TRBD1. This CDR3 comprises 15 residues. Trimming took 1 base from V and 5 from J; bases not matched to a gene: 7. From germline, CDR1 is SGHVS and CDR2 FQNEAQ. CDR3 sequence reads: CASSLGWTGNDEQYF. As DNA, the CDR3 is TGTGCCAGCAGCTTAGGGTGGACAGGGAACGACGAGCAGTACTTC. The full variable domain, in which reference TRBV7-8 and TRBJ2-7 provide the parts outside the CDR3, is GAGVSQSPRYKVAKRGQDVALRCDPISGHVSLFWYQQALGQGPEFLTYFQNEAQLDKSGLPSDRFFAERPEGSVSTLKIQRTQQEDSAVYLCASSLGWTGNDEQYFGPGTRLTVT.